These T cell receptor beta chains were read from a single sample in a study of CD8+CD57+ T cells in acquired aplastic anemia. TCRdb called the reads again in MiXCR, with one record for every CDR3 protein. The data hold 150,000 to 200,000 distinct CDR3 sequences, with around 52% observed a single time. Sequenced input: sorted CD4+, CD8+, or CD8+CD57+ T cells (not recorded which) from PBMCs. These receptors were collected from a human donor with aplastic anemia. The conserved cysteine and the conserved F or W are not part of the CDR3 here.

cdr3_length v_call cdr3_aa
12 TRBV6-5 ASSYRDRHYEQY
14 TRBV6-1 ASNFWDSALTGELF
16 TRBV7-6 ASSLGALGTSGTGEQY
12 TRBV4-1 ASSQAEGEETQY
13 TRBV6-7 ASSYSTGINSPLH
15 TRBV11-1 ASSSRFWGSGANVLA
13 TRBV12-3/TRBV12-4 ASTLAGTGTDTQY
13 TRBV7-3 ASREGTASTDTQY
12 TRBV10-3 ATRGTGSPDTQY
13 TRBV7-9 ASSQTGQGIYEQY
11 TRBV9 ASSVRERGGYT
11 TRBV7-2 ASSRGVLETQY
12 TRBV19 ASSVGTGNSPLH
10 TRBV20-1 SAPVGGGEQY
14 TRBV24-1 ATSSETGRGGQPQH
9 TRBV7-7 ASRSKNEQY
14 TRBV11-1 ASSLVGGSLSYKQY
13 TRBV24-1 ATSDPGHRSGELF
14 TRBV12-3/TRBV12-4 ASSDVPGQGTEKLF
15 TRBV9 ASSALVNPRSYNEQF
12 TRBV20-1 SARGQGVIYEQY
16 TRBV4-1 ASSQGGGRGPMNTEAF
14 TRBV24-1 ATSDSLAGITDTQY
8 TRBV20-1 SAGEGGYT
14 TRBV19 ASSIDVGRDKTEQY
12 TRBV5-1 ASVSGTGSGELF
12 TRBV20-1 SARVQPTNYGYT
12 TRBV20-1 SVQTGTSGYEQY
15 TRBV20-1 SARDVLAGGIGNEQF
11 TRBV27 ASSMGQYYGYT
10 TRBV20-1 SAYSGGLEQY
12 TRBV7-9 ASSWDSRITEAS
10 TRBV20-1 SARAGGYEQY
9 TRBV20-1 SASFGETQY
12 TRBV12-3/TRBV12-4 ASSLEGLSEKLF
12 TRBV5-1 ASSLTTGAGGYT
12 TRBV7-2 ASSSTGTPDTQY
11 TRBV19 ASSIVHGAGYT
15 TRBV12-3/TRBV12-4 ASSLATSRGPYNEQF
13 TRBV4-1 ASKRAAELGYEQY
13 TRBV6-5 ASSYRAAENQPQH
13 TRBV7-6 ASSRPGGPYLEQY
15 TRBV7-2 ASSLISGQGRFTEAF
13 TRBV24-1 ASSEQTSGGETQY
11 TRBV5-5 ASSLGAGESYT
13 TRBV7-9 ASSPPGSSYNEQF
11 TRBV7-6 ASSYGQQETQY
10 TRBV9 ASSGDRGRLY
10 TRBV5-4 ASSLASYEQY
13 TRBV15 ATSTTDGKNEKLF
12 TRBV9 ASSSWGGTDTQY
14 TRBV20-1 SARDNEARRNTEAF
13 TRBV19 ASSMGLTLNTEAF